This TCR beta chain appears in the sequencing data of a study of blood T cell repertoires in COVID-19. The CDR3 is 15 amino acids. CDR1 is SGHRS, CDR2 YFSETQ, per germline. Deletions cut 0 bases from V and 2 bases from J, with 12 bases between. Original handling: The authors estimated nucleated cell counts from reference gene primer amplification. Measured with immunoSEQ multiplex PCR; TCRdb has only the in-frame clones, and not every one. That table supplies the V and J calls and clone size; D and trimming were determined from the DNA. The sample records approximately 280,000 clones, approximately 85% being singletons.

V gene TRBV5-1 combines with J gene TRBJ2-7; perhaps TRBD2 as D (5 bases). This clonotype was sampled from a woman aged 70-85 years with acute or convalescent COVID-19. The sequencing sample was made of peripheral blood. The CDR3 DNA sequence: TGCGCCAGCAGCTTGGCCTTCGAGAGGGCCTACGAGCAGTACTTC. Protein: CASSLAFERAYEQYF.